These T cell receptor beta chains were read from a single sample in a study of T-cell reconstitution after alpha-beta-depleted transplantation in children. One entry per CDR3 protein, called by TCRdb with MiXCR from the PCR reads. The sample holds around 500,000 distinct CDR3 sequences; around an eighth are singletons and the top ten take approximately 5.4%. This specimen consisted of PBMCs from the stem cell graft donor, obtained from the stem cell graft. The receptors were sampled from a human donor who donated a stem cell graft to a child with combined immunodeficiency. Each CDR3 is given without its conserved first and last residue.

v_gene: TRBV3-1; j_gene: TRBJ2-1; CDR3aa: ASSHSGTGGNEQF
v_gene: TRBV10-3; j_gene: TRBJ2-7; CDR3aa: AIRSTRDRAPYEQY
v_gene: TRBV12-3/TRBV12-4; j_gene: TRBJ2-3; CDR3aa: ASSPPPDTQY
v_gene: TRBV18; j_gene: TRBJ2-7; CDR3aa: ASSPEQGTYEQH
v_gene: TRBV12-3/TRBV12-4; j_gene: TRBJ1-4; CDR3aa: ASGGQGAKEKLF
v_gene: TRBV12-3/TRBV12-4; j_gene: TRBJ2-7; CDR3aa: ASRPRVPSYEQY
v_gene: TRBV15; j_gene: TRBJ2-7; CDR3aa: ATSRDKGYEQY
v_gene: TRBV19; j_gene: TRBJ2-2; CDR3aa: ASSIVSRSTGELF
v_gene: TRBV4-3; j_gene: TRBJ1-5; CDR3aa: ASKPREGSGNQPQH
v_gene: TRBV12-3/TRBV12-4; j_gene: TRBJ2-3; CDR3aa: ASSLAWLLELADTSTDTQY
v_gene: TRBV21-1; j_gene: TRBJ1-4; CDR3aa: ASGVGLF
v_gene: TRBV11-2; j_gene: TRBJ2-2; CDR3aa: ASSLDTGILGTGELF
v_gene: TRBV5-1; j_gene: TRBJ2-5; CDR3aa: ASSLLTGRETQY
v_gene: TRBV29-1; j_gene: TRBJ2-1; CDR3aa: SAGAVRVDNEQF
v_gene: TRBV14; j_gene: TRBJ2-1; CDR3aa: ASTLTTRYNEQF
v_gene: TRBV4-1; j_gene: TRBJ1-5; CDR3aa: ASSQDPRNQPQH
v_gene: TRBV15; j_gene: TRBJ1-2; CDR3aa: ATSRSSVNYGYT
v_gene: TRBV12-3/TRBV12-4; j_gene: TRBJ1-4; CDR3aa: ASSAGGEKLF
v_gene: TRBV7-8; j_gene: TRBJ2-5; CDR3aa: ASSPGQGSSSETQY
v_gene: TRBV12-3/TRBV12-4; j_gene: TRBJ1-1; CDR3aa: ASSWGFTS
v_gene: TRBV27; j_gene: TRBJ2-2; CDR3aa: ASSLDVSNTGELF
v_gene: TRBV20-1; j_gene: TRBJ1-4; CDR3aa: CAGKLF
v_gene: TRBV27; j_gene: TRBJ2-1; CDR3aa: ASSLSQGFEQF
v_gene: TRBV7-3; j_gene: TRBJ2-5; CDR3aa: ASSRTRTAERKETQY
v_gene: TRBV12-3/TRBV12-4; j_gene: TRBJ2-7; CDR3aa: ASSPSDLTIYEQY
v_gene: TRBV5-4; j_gene: TRBJ2-5; CDR3aa: ASSLDRTNKETQY
v_gene: TRBV7-2; j_gene: TRBJ2-1; CDR3aa: ASTPGQVQRDEQF
v_gene: TRBV11-2; j_gene: TRBJ1-1; CDR3aa: ASSSYRAQVSAF
v_gene: TRBV29-1; j_gene: TRBJ2-1; CDR3aa: SVELDYNEQF
v_gene: TRBV27; j_gene: TRBJ1-1; CDR3aa: ASSLASATEAF
v_gene: TRBV29-1; j_gene: TRBJ2-3; CDR3aa: SGTSGNTDTQY
v_gene: TRBV10-3; j_gene: TRBJ2-5; CDR3aa: AISESSGETQY
v_gene: TRBV6-5; j_gene: TRBJ1-1; CDR3aa: ASSYSGGGGGTEAF
v_gene: TRBV6-1; j_gene: TRBJ2-7; CDR3aa: ASGPTSGSYEQY
v_gene: TRBV18; j_gene: TRBJ2-2; CDR3aa: ASSPPRGPNTGELF
v_gene: TRBV12-3/TRBV12-4; j_gene: TRBJ2-2; CDR3aa: ASSPGAGTGELF
v_gene: TRBV10-3; j_gene: TRBJ2-7; CDR3aa: AISEPQGGDEQY
v_gene: TRBV7-2; j_gene: TRBJ2-7; CDR3aa: ASSLQGLSPYEQY
v_gene: TRBV5-1; j_gene: TRBJ2-7; CDR3aa: ASSLGWDSYSYEQY
v_gene: TRBV12-3/TRBV12-4; j_gene: TRBJ2-7; CDR3aa: ASSPGTSGSRYEQY
v_gene: TRBV11-2; j_gene: TRBJ2-1; CDR3aa: ASSLQGTAYNEQF
v_gene: TRBV6-2/TRBV6-3; j_gene: TRBJ2-7; CDR3aa: ASRGGQGIHEQY
v_gene: TRBV12-3/TRBV12-4; j_gene: TRBJ1-1; CDR3aa: ASSWGGLGEAF
v_gene: TRBV3-1; j_gene: TRBJ2-7; CDR3aa: ASSQAGFYEQY
v_gene: TRBV5-6; j_gene: TRBJ2-1; CDR3aa: ASSLRTGGPDEQF
v_gene: TRBV6-2/TRBV6-3; j_gene: TRBJ2-1; CDR3aa: ASAGTSGFNEQF
v_gene: TRBV29-1; j_gene: TRBJ2-7; CDR3aa: SVGTSGNTDYEQY
v_gene: TRBV6-2/TRBV6-3; j_gene: TRBJ2-7; CDR3aa: ASSRRTSGRGESSYEQY
v_gene: TRBV9; j_gene: TRBJ2-1; CDR3aa: ASSVEVSYNEQF
v_gene: TRBV6-4; j_gene: TRBJ2-1; CDR3aa: ASSPGRGYNEQF
v_gene: TRBV29-1; j_gene: TRBJ1-1; CDR3aa: SVGSTSDTEAF
v_gene: TRBV12-3/TRBV12-4; j_gene: TRBJ2-6; CDR3aa: ASSRRGGSRFSGANVLT
v_gene: TRBV5-1; j_gene: TRBJ2-5; CDR3aa: ARKGDTEETQY
v_gene: TRBV9; j_gene: TRBJ2-2; CDR3aa: ASSSSRGNTGELF
v_gene: TRBV12-3/TRBV12-4; j_gene: TRBJ1-6; CDR3aa: ASSQDNSPLH
v_gene: TRBV29-1; j_gene: TRBJ2-5; CDR3aa: SVPGTAQETQY
v_gene: TRBV29-1; j_gene: TRBJ2-6; CDR3aa: SVSGTGGFGANVLT